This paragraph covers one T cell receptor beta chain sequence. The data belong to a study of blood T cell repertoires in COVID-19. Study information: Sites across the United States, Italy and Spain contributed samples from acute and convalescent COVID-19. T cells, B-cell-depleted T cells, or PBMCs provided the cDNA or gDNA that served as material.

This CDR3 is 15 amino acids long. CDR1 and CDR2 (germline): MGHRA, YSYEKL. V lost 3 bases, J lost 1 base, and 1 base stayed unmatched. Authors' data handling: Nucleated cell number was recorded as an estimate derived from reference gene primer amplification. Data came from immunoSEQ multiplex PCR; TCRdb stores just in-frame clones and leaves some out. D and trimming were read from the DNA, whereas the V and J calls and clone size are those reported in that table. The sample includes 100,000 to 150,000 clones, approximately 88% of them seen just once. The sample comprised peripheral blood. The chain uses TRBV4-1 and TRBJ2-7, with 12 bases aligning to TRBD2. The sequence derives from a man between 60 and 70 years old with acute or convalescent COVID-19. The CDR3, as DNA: TGCGCCAGCAGCCAGCTAGCGGGGGGGTCCTACGAGCAGTACTTC. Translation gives CASSQLAGGSYEQYF.